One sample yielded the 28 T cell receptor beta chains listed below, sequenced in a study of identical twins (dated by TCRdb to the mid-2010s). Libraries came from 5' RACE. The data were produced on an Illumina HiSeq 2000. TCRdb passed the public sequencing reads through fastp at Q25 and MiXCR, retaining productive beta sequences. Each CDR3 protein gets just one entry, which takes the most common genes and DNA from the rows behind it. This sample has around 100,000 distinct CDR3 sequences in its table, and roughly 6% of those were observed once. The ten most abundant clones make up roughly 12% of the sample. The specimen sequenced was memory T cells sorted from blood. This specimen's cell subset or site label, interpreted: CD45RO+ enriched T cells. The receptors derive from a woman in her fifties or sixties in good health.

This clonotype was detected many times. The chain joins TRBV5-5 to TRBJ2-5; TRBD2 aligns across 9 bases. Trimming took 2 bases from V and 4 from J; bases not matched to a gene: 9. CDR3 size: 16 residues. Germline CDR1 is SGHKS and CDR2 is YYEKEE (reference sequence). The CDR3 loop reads CASSFTPLAGAETQYF. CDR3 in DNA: TGTGCCAGCAGCTTTACCCCACTAGCGGGTGCAGAGACCCAGTACTTC.

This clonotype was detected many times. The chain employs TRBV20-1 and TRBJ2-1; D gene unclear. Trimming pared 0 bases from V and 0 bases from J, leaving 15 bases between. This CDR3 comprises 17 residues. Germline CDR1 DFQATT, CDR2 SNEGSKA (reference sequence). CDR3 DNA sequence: TGCAGTGCTAGAGAAAGGAAAACTTGGAGCTCCTACAATGAGCAGTTCTTC. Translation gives CSARERKTWSSYNEQFF.

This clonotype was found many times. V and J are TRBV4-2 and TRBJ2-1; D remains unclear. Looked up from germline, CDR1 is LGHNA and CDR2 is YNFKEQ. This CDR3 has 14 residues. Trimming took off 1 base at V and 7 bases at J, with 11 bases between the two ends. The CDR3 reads CASSQVGLGNEQFF. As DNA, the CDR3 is TGTGCCAGCAGCCAAGTGGGTCTAGGGAATGAGCAGTTCTTC.

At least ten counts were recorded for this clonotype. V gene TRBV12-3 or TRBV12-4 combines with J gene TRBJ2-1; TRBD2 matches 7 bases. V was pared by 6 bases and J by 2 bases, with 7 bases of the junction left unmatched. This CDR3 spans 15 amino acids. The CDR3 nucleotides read TGTGCCAGCAGGCAGCGGGGTGGAACCTACAATGAGCAGTTCTTC. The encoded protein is CASRQRGGTYNEQFF.

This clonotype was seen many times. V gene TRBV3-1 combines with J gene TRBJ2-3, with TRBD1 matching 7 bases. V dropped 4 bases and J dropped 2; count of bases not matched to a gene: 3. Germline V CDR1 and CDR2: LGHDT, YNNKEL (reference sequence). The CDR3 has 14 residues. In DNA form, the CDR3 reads TGTGCCAGCAGCCGGGACAGCTTCACAGATACGCAGTATTTT. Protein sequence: CASSRDSFTDTQYF.

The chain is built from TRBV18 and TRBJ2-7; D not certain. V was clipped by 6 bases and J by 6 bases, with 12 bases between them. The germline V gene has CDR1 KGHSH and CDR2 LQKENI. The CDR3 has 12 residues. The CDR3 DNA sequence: TGTGCCAGCTCGCCTAAGGGCGGCGAGCAGTACTTC. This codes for CASSPKGGEQYF.

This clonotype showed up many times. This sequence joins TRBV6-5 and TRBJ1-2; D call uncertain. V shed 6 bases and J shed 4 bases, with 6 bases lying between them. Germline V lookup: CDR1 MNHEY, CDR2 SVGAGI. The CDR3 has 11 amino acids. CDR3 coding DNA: TGTGCCAGCAGGTTGGGCTATGGCTACACCTTC. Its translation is CASRLGYGYTF.

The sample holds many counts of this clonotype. This CDR3 reads CASSLKALMEQFF. In DNA form, the CDR3 reads TGTGCCAGCAGCTTAAAGGCCCTTATGGAGCAGTTCTTC. The chain couples TRBV7-2 to TRBJ2-1; D not resolved. V was shortened by 2 bases and J by 10 bases, with 12 bases between the two germline ends. This CDR3 has 13 amino acids. The germline gives CDR1 SGHTA, CDR2 FQGNSA.

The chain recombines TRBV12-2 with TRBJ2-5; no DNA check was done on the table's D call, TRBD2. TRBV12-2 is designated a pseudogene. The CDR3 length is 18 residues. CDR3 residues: CASRLAYLAGGPQETQYF. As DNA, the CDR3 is TGTGCAAGTCGCTTAGCGTATTTAGCGGGAGGGCCCCAAGAGACCCAGTACTTC.

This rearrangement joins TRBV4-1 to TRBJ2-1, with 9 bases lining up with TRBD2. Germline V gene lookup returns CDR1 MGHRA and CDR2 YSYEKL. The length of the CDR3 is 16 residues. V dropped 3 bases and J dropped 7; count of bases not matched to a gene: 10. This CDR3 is CASSHSSGNWKNEQFF. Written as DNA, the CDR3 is TGCGCCAGCAGCCACTCTAGCGGGAATTGGAAAAATGAGCAGTTCTTC.

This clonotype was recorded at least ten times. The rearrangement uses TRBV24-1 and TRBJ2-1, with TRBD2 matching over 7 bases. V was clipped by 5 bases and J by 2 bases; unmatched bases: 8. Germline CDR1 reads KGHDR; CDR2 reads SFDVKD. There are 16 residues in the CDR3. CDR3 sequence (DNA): TGTGCCACCAGTGGAACCACTAGCGCGCCCTACAATGAGCAGTTCTTC. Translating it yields CATSGTTSAPYNEQFF.

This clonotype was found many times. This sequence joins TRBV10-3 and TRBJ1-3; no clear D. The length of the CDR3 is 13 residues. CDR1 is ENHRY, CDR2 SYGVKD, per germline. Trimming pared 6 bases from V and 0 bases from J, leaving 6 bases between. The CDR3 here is CAIRDGSGNTIYF. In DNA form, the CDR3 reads TGTGCCATCAGGGATGGCTCTGGAAACACCATATATTTT.

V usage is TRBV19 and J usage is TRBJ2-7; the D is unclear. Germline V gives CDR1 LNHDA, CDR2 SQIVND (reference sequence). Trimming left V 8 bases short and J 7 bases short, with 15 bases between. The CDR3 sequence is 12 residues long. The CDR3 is CASADGQGEQYF. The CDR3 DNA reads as TGTGCCAGTGCGGACGGGCAAGGGGAGCAGTACTTC.

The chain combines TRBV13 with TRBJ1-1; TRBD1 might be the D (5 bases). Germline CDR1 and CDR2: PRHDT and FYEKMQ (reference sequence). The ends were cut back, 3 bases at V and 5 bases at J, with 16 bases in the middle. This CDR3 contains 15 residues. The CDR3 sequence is CASSFAGRGATEAFF. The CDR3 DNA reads TGTGCCAGCAGCTTCGCTGGGCGAGGGGCAACTGAAGCTTTCTTT.

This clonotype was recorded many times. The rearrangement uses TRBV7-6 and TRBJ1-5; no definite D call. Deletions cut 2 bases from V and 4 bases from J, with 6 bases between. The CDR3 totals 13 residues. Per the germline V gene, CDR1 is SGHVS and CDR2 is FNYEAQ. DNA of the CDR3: TGTGCCAGCAGCTTACATTTGAATCAGCCCCAGCATTTT. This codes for CASSLHLNQPQHF.

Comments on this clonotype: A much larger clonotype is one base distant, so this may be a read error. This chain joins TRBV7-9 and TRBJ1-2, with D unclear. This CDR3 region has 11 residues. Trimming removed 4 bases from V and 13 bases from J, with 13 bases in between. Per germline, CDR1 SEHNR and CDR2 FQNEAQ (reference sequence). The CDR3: CASSSSVSFTF. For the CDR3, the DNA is TGTGCCAGCAGCTCTTCTGTGAGCTTCACCTTC.

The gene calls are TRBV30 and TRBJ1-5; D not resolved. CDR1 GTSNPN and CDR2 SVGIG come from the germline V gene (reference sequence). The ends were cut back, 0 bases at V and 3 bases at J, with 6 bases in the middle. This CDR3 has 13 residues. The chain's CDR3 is CAWSVQDNQPQHF. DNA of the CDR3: TGTGCCTGGAGTGTACAAGACAATCAGCCCCAGCATTTT.

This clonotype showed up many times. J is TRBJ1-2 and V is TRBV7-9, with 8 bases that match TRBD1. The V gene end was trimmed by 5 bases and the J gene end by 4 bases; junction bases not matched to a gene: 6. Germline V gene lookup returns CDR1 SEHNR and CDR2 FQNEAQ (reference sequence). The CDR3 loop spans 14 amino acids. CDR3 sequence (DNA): TGTGCCAGCAGCCCCGGACAGGGAACCTATGGCTACACCTTC. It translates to CASSPGQGTYGYTF.

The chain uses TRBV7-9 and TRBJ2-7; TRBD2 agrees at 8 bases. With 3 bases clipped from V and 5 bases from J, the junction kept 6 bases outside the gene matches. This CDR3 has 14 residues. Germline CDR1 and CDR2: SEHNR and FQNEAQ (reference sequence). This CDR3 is CASSFSGRADEQYF. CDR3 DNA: TGTGCCAGCAGCTTTTCCGGGAGGGCCGACGAGCAGTACTTC.

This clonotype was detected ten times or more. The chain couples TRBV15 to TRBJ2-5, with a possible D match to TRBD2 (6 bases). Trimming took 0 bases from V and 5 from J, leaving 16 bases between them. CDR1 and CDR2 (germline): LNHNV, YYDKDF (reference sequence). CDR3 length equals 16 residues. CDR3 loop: CATSRESPSRGETQYF. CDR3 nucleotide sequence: TGTGCCACCAGCAGAGAAAGCCCCTCCCGGGGGGAGACCCAGTACTTC.

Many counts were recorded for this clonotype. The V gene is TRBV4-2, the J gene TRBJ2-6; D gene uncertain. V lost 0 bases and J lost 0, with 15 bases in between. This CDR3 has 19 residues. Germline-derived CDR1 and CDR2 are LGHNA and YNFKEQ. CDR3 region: CASSQDGSFGYSGANVLTF. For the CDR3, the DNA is TGTGCCAGCAGCCAAGACGGTAGTTTTGGCTACTCTGGGGCCAACGTCCTGACTTTC.

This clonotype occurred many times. The CDR3 spells CASRSGTGNQPQHF. CDR3 nucleotides: TGTGCCAGCAGGTCGGGGACAGGGAATCAGCCCCAGCATTTT. The V call is TRBV6-2 or TRBV6-3, the J call TRBJ1-5, with 9 bases aligning to TRBD1. The V segment lost 6 bases and the J segment 4 bases; nucleotides outside the gene matches: 4. From germline, CDR1 is MNHEY and CDR2 SVGEGT. The CDR3 is made up of 14 amino acids.

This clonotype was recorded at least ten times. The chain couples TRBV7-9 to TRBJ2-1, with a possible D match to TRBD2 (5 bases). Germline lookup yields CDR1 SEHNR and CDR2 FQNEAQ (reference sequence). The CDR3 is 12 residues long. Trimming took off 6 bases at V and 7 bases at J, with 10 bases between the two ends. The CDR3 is CASRPLGNEQFF. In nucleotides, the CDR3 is TGTGCCAGCAGGCCACTAGGGAATGAGCAGTTCTTC.

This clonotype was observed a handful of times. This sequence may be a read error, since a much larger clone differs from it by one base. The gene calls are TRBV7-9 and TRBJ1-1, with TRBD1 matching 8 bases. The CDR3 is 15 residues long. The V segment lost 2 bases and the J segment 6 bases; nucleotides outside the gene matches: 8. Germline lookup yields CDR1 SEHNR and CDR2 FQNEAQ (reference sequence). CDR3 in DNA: TGTGCCAGCAGCTTACGGACAGGGAGCGGGCCTGAAGCTTTCTTT. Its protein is CASSLRTGSGPEAFF.

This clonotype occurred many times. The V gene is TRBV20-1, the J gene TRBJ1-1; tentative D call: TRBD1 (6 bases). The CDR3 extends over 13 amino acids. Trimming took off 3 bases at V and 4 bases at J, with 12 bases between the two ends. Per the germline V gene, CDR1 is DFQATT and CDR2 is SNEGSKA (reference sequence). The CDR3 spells CSASEGGVTEAFF. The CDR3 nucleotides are TGCAGTGCTAGTGAGGGGGGGGTCACTGAAGCTTTCTTT.

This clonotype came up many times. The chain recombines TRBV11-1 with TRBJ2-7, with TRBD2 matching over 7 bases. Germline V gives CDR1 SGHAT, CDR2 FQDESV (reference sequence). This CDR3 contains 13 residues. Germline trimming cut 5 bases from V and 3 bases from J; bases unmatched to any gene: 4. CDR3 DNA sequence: TGTGCCAGCAGCCGAGGGAGGGGCTACGAGCAGTACGTC. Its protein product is CASSRGRGYEQYV.

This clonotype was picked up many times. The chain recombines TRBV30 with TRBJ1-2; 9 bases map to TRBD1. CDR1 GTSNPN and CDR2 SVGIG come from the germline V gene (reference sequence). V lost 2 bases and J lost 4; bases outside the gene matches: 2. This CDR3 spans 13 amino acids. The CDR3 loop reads CAWSRDRAYGYTF. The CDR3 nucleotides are TGTGCCTGGAGTAGGGACAGGGCCTATGGCTACACCTTC.

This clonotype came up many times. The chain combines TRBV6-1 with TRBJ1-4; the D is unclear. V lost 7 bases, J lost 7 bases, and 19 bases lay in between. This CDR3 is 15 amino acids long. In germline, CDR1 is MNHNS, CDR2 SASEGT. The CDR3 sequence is CASTQLAGGIEKLFF. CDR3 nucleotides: TGTGCCAGCACCCAGTTAGCCGGCGGGATTGAAAAACTGTTTTTT.